One sample yielded the 16 T cell receptor beta chains listed below, sequenced in a study of beta chain features in type 1 diabetes. Reverse transcription of all isolated RNA meant that expressed TCRB transcripts were sequenced. This table comes from immunoSEQ multiplex PCR, and its TCRdb copy is limited to in-frame clones, with some not included. The sample has over 120,000 clones, more than 9% seen once. What was sequenced was naive CD4+ T cells from blood. These receptors came from a man aged 18 to 30 in good health.

This clone was found a few times. The chain joins TRBV6-6 to TRBJ2-5; 10 positions match TRBD2. V gave up 6 bases and J gave up 9 bases; unmatched junction bases: 10. The CDR3 is 14 residues long. CDR1 is MNHNY, CDR2 SVGAGI, per germline (reference sequence). This CDR3 reads CASSPRTSGVAQYF. DNA of the CDR3: TGTGCCAGCAGCCCAAGGACTAGCGGTGTCGCCCAGTACTTC.

Ten or more counts support this clone. J is TRBJ2-1 and V is TRBV5-4; TRBD2 might be the D (5 bases). V lost 3 bases and J 0 bases, leaving 13 bases between the germline ends. Germline CDR1 SGHNT, CDR2 YYREEE (reference sequence). CDR3 length: 16 amino acids. CDR3 residues: CASSSPSRSSYNEQFF. The CDR3 DNA follows: TGTGCCAGCAGCTCCCCTAGCAGGAGCTCCTACAATGAGCAGTTCTTC.

J is TRBJ2-7 and V is TRBV7-9; weak D call: TRBD2 (6 bases). The V end was cut by 5 bases, the J end by 5 bases, with 16 bases between. Germline V lookup: CDR1 SEHNR, CDR2 FQNEAQ (reference sequence). The CDR3 totals 14 residues. CDR3 bases: TGTGCCAGCAGCCCCGCGGCGGGGTTTAACGAGCAGTACTTC. Its protein product is CASSPAAGFNEQYF.

At least ten counts were recorded for this clone. The rearrangement uses TRBV29-1 and TRBJ2-5, with D possibly TRBD1 on 6 matching bases. Germline assignment: CDR1 SQVTM and CDR2 ANQGSEA. Trimming removed 5 bases from V and 3 bases from J, with 16 bases in between. This CDR3 is 14 amino acids long. CDR3 sequence: CSVSSTGIKETQYF. DNA of the CDR3: TGCAGCGTTTCCTCTACAGGGATTAAAGAGACCCAGTACTTC.

This clone was detected only a few times. The chain uses TRBV5-6 and TRBJ2-3; TRBD1 matches at 7 bases. The J segment lost 4 bases and the V segment lost 2 bases, leaving 7 bases of the junction unmatched. CDR3 length: 15 amino acids. Germline-derived CDR1 and CDR2 are SGHDT and YYEEEE. The chain's CDR3 is CASSFSTGLADTQYF. The CDR3 region has the DNA TGTGCCAGCAGCTTTTCGACAGGGTTAGCAGATACGCAGTATTTT.

The table lists this clone with many counts. V gene TRBV15 combines with J gene TRBJ2-2; D call uncertain. The CDR3 is 14 amino acids. V was trimmed by 2 bases and J by 4 bases, leaving 8 bases between them. Germline CDR1 is LNHNV and CDR2 is YYDKDF (reference sequence). CDR3: CATSRSPLTGELFF. CDR3 DNA sequence: TGTGCCACCAGCAGATCTCCTCTCACCGGGGAGCTGTTTTTT.

This clone was found a few times. This rearrangement joins TRBV7-2 to TRBJ2-1; 7 positions match TRBD1. The CDR3 has 16 residues. The germline CDR1 and CDR2 sequences are SGHTA and FQGNSA. V lost 2 bases to trimming and J lost 0 bases; unmatched junction nucleotides: 4. For the CDR3, the DNA is TGTGCCAGCAGCTTAACCAGGGGGAGCTCCTACAATGAGCAGTTCTTC. This sequence encodes CASSLTRGSSYNEQFF.

The table lists this clone with a few counts. V and J are TRBV30 and TRBJ2-6; 11 positions agree with TRBD2. J gave up 0 bases and V 3 bases, and 7 bases lay outside the gene matches. This CDR3 region has 18 residues. Looked up from germline, CDR1 is GTSNPN and CDR2 is SVGIG (reference sequence). In DNA form, the CDR3 reads TGTGCCTGGAGGACTAGCGGGGTCGACTACTCTGGGGCCAACGTCCTGACTTTC. Amino acid sequence: CAWRTSGVDYSGANVLTF.

This chain joins TRBV10-3 and TRBJ1-2; 8 bases map to TRBD1. J lost 4 bases, V lost 2 bases, and 0 bases had no gene match. The germline gives CDR1 ENHRY, CDR2 SYGVKD. This CDR3 region has 13 residues. CDR3 residues: CAISETGGYGYTF. The CDR3 bases are TGTGCCATCAGTGAGACAGGGGGCTATGGCTACACCTTC.

The CDR3 spells CASSPNRALDTQYF. As DNA, the CDR3 is TGTGCCAGCTCACCAAACAGGGCCCTAGATACGCAGTATTTT. The chain is built from TRBV18 and TRBJ2-3; TRBD1 might be the D (6 bases). This CDR3 has 14 amino acids. CDR1 and CDR2 from the germline V gene are KGHSH and LQKENI. Trimming took 2 bases from V and 5 from J, leaving 11 bases between them.

The chain links TRBV5-1 to TRBJ2-5, with D possibly TRBD2 on 5 matching bases. Germline V gene lookup returns CDR1 SGHRS and CDR2 YFSETQ. V was trimmed by 4 bases and J by 2 bases, leaving 12 bases between them. This CDR3 has 14 amino acids. The CDR3 here is CASSPFSGQETQYF. The CDR3 DNA is TGCGCCAGCAGCCCTTTCTCGGGGCAAGAGACCCAGTACTTC.

This clone occurred many times. V is TRBV23-1 and J is TRBJ2-7, with 13 bases matching TRBD2. TRBV23-1 is recorded as an ORF, its role being uncertain. The trim removed 9 bases at V and 2 bases at J, leaving 4 bases unmatched. This CDR3 contains 14 residues. CDR3: CASGTSGATYEQYF. CDR3 bases: TGCGCCAGTGGGACTAGCGGGGCTACCTACGAGCAGTACTTC.

A remark on this clone: This specimen includes other DNA sequences encoding the same CDR3. V usage is TRBV6-5 and J usage is TRBJ1-3; 7 bases line up with TRBD1. The germline gives CDR1 MNHEY, CDR2 SVGAGI. Trimming cost V 0 bases and J 3 bases; bases outside gene matches: 2. The CDR3 runs to 15 residues. The CDR3 DNA is TGTGCCAGCAGTTACTCGACAGGGTATGGAAACACCATATATTTT. It codes for CASSYSTGYGNTIYF.

The chain carries TRBV5-1 and TRBJ1-5; D possibly corresponds to TRBD1 (6 bases). CDR3 length equals 15 residues. Germline V gene lookup returns CDR1 SGHRS and CDR2 YFSETQ. Trimming removed 6 bases at V and 4 bases at J, with 17 bases between. Here the CDR3 DNA reads TGCGCCAGCACCAAGGAGGGGGGGGTGAATCAGCCCCAGCATTTT. Its translation: CASTKEGGVNQPQHF.

This clone occurred a few times. The CDR3 loop reads CASSLLFPGMDVRPQHF. In DNA form, the CDR3 reads TGTGCCAGCAGTTTACTTTTTCCAGGGATGGACGTCAGGCCCCAGCATTTT. The chain employs TRBV28 and TRBJ1-5, with TRBD1 as a possible D gene (5 bases). V lost 2 bases to trimming and J lost 9 bases, with 23 bases between them. The CDR3 is 17 residues long. The germline CDR1 and CDR2 sequences are MDHEN and SYDVKM.

This clone came up a few times. CDR3 nucleotide sequence: TGTGCCAGCAGCACTTATCAGGGGGCGCTACTTGGGGAGCAGTACTTC. Its protein product is CASSTYQGALLGEQYF. The chain links TRBV7-2 to TRBJ2-7; 8 bases agree with TRBD1. Per germline, CDR1 SGHTA and CDR2 FQGNSA. The CDR3 is made up of 16 amino acids. V lost 5 bases, J lost 7 bases, and 16 bases stayed unmatched.